These 24 T cell receptor beta chains originate from one sample sequenced in a study of T cells expressing NK-cell markers. TCRdb reprocessed the 5' RACE reads, keeping one entry per CDR3 protein, no DNA. The specimen's table records about 440,000 distinct CDR3 sequences. Sequences were obtained from blood T cells: a sorted CD56 or NKG2C T cell subset, CD4+ or CD8+ T cells, or bulk PBMC T cells (not recorded which). These receptors came from a woman between 18 and 69 years old in good health.

The chain couples TRBV6-6 to TRBJ2-1. Germline V gene data show CDR1 as MNHNY and CDR2 as SVGAGI (reference sequence). This CDR3 is 11 amino acids long. This CDR3 is CVIGTYNEQFF.

The rearrangement joins TRBV7-2 to TRBJ1-4; TCRdb indicates TRBD1, and absent DNA this call remains unverified. CDR3 length: 16 amino acids. Looked up from germline, CDR1 is SGHTA and CDR2 is FQGNSA. CDR3: CASSSRPGRINEKLFF. The variable domain in full, completed from reference TRBV7-2 and TRBJ1-4, reads GAGVSQSPSNKVTEKGKDVELRCDPISGHTALYWYRQSLGQGLEFLIYFQGNSAPDKSGLPSDRFSAERTGGSVSTLTIQRTQQEDSAVYLCASSSRPGRINEKLFFGSGTQLSVL.

The gene calls are TRBV12-3 or TRBV12-4 and TRBJ2-5; TCRdb's D gene call, TRBD2, goes unchecked for lack of DNA. The CDR3 loop spans 15 amino acids. The CDR3 reads CASSTSGAISETQYF.

This sequence joins TRBV3-1 and TRBJ2-1; TCRdb's assignment of TRBD2 cannot be checked, as there is no DNA. Germline V gives CDR1 LGHDT, CDR2 YNNKEL (reference sequence). CDR3 length: 15 amino acids. CDR3 protein: CASSQDGGGYNEQFF.

The chain links TRBV6-2 or TRBV6-3 to TRBJ2-6; as DNA is missing, the TRBD1 call by TCRdb cannot be tested. The CDR3 length is 17 residues. CDR1 is MNHEY and CDR2 is SVGEGT in the germline V gene. The CDR3 loop reads CASSYSGRDTRANVLTF.

The chain employs TRBV7-2 and TRBJ1-5. In germline, CDR1 is SGHTA, CDR2 FQGNSA. This CDR3 contains 13 residues. Here the CDR3 reads CASSLELGQPQHF.

The genes are TRBV5-1 and TRBJ1-2; TCRdb's assignment of TRBD1 cannot be checked, as there is no DNA. The CDR3 contains 14 residues. In germline, CDR1 is SGHRS, CDR2 YFSETQ. CDR3 in amino acids: CASSLSGTGEGYTF.

The CDR3 reads CASTGSGGNTGELFF. The V call is TRBV11-2, the J call TRBJ2-2; TCRdb's D call, TRBD2, is unchecked because there is no DNA. This CDR3 is built from 15 residues. Germline values: CDR1 SGHAT, CDR2 FQNNGV.

The rearrangement joins TRBV18 to TRBJ2-2. The length of the CDR3 is 15 residues. Germline lookup yields CDR1 KGHSH and CDR2 LQKENI. The CDR3 sequence is CASSPTTAEVGELFF. The variable domain in full, with the rest retrieved from reference TRBV18 and TRBJ2-2, is NAGVMQNPRHLVRRRGQEARLRCSPMKGHSHVYWYRQLPEEGLKFMVYLQKENIIDESGMPKERFSAEFPKEGPSILRIQQVVRGDSAAYFCASSPTTAEVGELFFGEGSRLTVL.

The chain couples TRBV7-8 to TRBJ1-6. The CDR3 contains 12 residues. Germline V gene data show CDR1 as SGHVS and CDR2 as FQNEAQ. CDR3 loop: CASSPSYSPLHF. Variable domain in full (rest from reference TRBV7-8 and TRBJ1-6): GAGVSQSPRYKVAKRGQDVALRCDPISGHVSLFWYQQALGQGPEFLTYFQNEAQLDKSGLPSDRFFAERPEGSVSTLKIQRTQQEDSAVYLCASSPSYSPLHFGNGTRLTVT.

This rearrangement joins TRBV6-5 to TRBJ1-2. This CDR3 comprises 16 residues. Germline V lookup: CDR1 MNHEY, CDR2 SVGAGI. The CDR3 loop is CASRYTRLSFNYGYTF.

CDR3 sequence: CASSSTGYWAETYEQYF. The rearrangement links TRBV12-3 or TRBV12-4 to TRBJ2-7; the TCRdb D gene call, TRBD1, has no DNA to confirm it. The CDR3 runs to 17 residues.

The genes are TRBV28 and TRBJ2-3; TCRdb gives TRBD2 as the D gene, but with no DNA this cannot be confirmed. Germline loops: CDR1 MDHEN, CDR2 SYDVKM. The CDR3 is made up of 15 amino acids. This CDR3 is CASSSPAGGPDTQYF. Looking up the rest from reference TRBV28 and TRBJ2-3 gives the full variable domain: DVKVTQSSRYLVKRTGEKVFLECVQDMDHENMFWYRQDPGLGLRLIYFSYDVKMKEKGDIPEGYSVSREKKERFSLILESASTNQTSMYLCASSSPAGGPDTQYFGPGTRLTVL.

The gene calls are TRBV3-1 and TRBJ2-1; TCRdb returns TRBD2, unconfirmable since there is no DNA. CDR3 length: 11 amino acids. Germline values: CDR1 LGHDT, CDR2 YNNKEL (reference sequence). CDR3 amino acids: CASSLAGTQFF.

V and J are TRBV19 and TRBJ1-4. The CDR3 consists of 16 residues. CDR1 and CDR2 (germline): LNHDA, SQIVND (reference sequence). The CDR3 region is CASSRTIIATNEKLFF. Supplemented by reference TRBV19 and TRBJ1-4, the full variable domain reads DGGITQSPKYLFRKEGQNVTLSCEQNLNHDAMYWYRQDPGQGLRLIYYSQIVNDFQKGDIAEGYSVSREKKESFPLTVTSAQKNPTAFYLCASSRTIIATNEKLFFGSGTQLSVL.

The gene calls are TRBV6-2 or TRBV6-3 and TRBJ2-1; no DNA is available, so the TRBD2 call from TCRdb remains unchecked. The CDR3 totals 18 residues. CDR1 and CDR2 from the germline V gene are MNHEY and SVGEGT. CDR3 sequence reads: CASFLGTSGRGSYNEQFF.

CDR3 region: CASSYSSSLEQYF. The rearrangement uses TRBV6-6 and TRBJ2-7; TCRdb selects TRBD2, and the lack of DNA leaves this call unchecked. The CDR3 extends over 13 amino acids. CDR1 MNHNY and CDR2 SVGAGI come from the germline V gene (reference sequence).

This chain uses TRBV5-1 with TRBJ1-2. Germline V gene sequence: CDR1 SGHRS, CDR2 YFSETQ. The CDR3 is made up of 12 amino acids. The chain's CDR3 is CASSLFRDGYTF.

The chain carries TRBV9 and TRBJ2-3; no DNA is available, so the TRBD1 call from TCRdb remains unchecked. The V gene's germline CDR1 is SGDLS and CDR2 YYNGEE. The CDR3 has 17 amino acids. The CDR3: CASSVGLNGGLTDTQYF.

V is TRBV24-1 and J is TRBJ2-2; TCRdb designates TRBD1, a call that cannot be tested without DNA. The length of the CDR3 is 15 residues. Germline CDR1 reads KGHDR; CDR2 reads SFDVKD. CDR3 residues: CATSDPRGQTGELFF.

The chain uses TRBV6-5 and TRBJ2-3; TCRdb gives TRBD2 as the D gene, but with no DNA this cannot be confirmed. This CDR3 is 18 amino acids long. The germline gives CDR1 MNHEY, CDR2 SVGAGI. This chain's CDR3 is CASSYSLRAGGGTDTQYF.

The rearrangement joins TRBV6-2 or TRBV6-3 to TRBJ2-1; the TRBD1 assignment by TCRdb is unverifiable without DNA. Per germline, CDR1 MNHEY and CDR2 SVGEGT. CDR3 length equals 16 residues. The chain's CDR3 is CASSSGAGPPYNEQFF.

The CDR3 loop reads CASRPRDSPLHF. This sequence joins TRBV12-3 or TRBV12-4 and TRBJ1-6. The CDR3 has 12 residues.

This chain uses TRBV7-2 with TRBJ2-4; TCRdb's D call, TRBD1, is unchecked because there is no DNA. The germline V gene has CDR1 SGHTA and CDR2 FQGNSA. The CDR3 is 13 residues long. The CDR3 loop is CASSRQPGGIQYF.